This TCR beta chain was recovered during a study of blood T cell repertoires in COVID-19. Overall study context: Researchers got acute and convalescent COVID-19 samples from the United States, Italy and Spain. T cells, B-cell-depleted T cells, or PBMCs provided the cDNA or gDNA that served as material.

Original handling: The authors estimated nucleated cell counts from reference gene primer amplification. Data came from immunoSEQ multiplex PCR; TCRdb stores just in-frame clones and leaves some out. Clonal size and the V and J genes are those of that table, whereas D and trimming came from the DNA. The sample has some 240,000 clones, 84% seen once. The V gene's germline CDR1 is MNHEY and CDR2 SVGAGI. The CDR3 has 13 amino acids. Trimming left V 7 bases short and J 9 bases short, with 16 bases between. This sequence joins TRBV6-5 and TRBJ2-1, with TRBD1 as a possible D gene (6 bases). The source material was peripheral blood. The clonotype was recovered from a woman aged 40-49 years who had recovered from COVID-19. For the CDR3, the DNA is TGTGCCAGCACCCAAAACAGGGAGTTTGAGCAGTTCTTC. It is translated as CASTQNREFEQFF.